The following is a TCR beta chain sequence with its context. Its target is not known. The same CDR3 also results from other DNA sequences found in this sample. This entry is derived from a study of shared clonotypes between healthy human individuals. About the research overall: The study used three CD4 naive, three CD4 memory, two CD8 naive and one CD8 memory plate per donor. Broader study findings: Generation of non-shared clonotypes was less probable than generation of clonotypes shared by all four donors.

The naive CD8 subset, CD45RO-negative cells positively selected for CCR7, excluded terminally differentiated effector memory CD45RA+ cells. It was across several immunoSEQ plates that each subset's genomic DNA was evenly split. Profiled with immunoSEQ multiplex PCR; TCRdb holds only in-frame clones, not every one. The sample contains about 680,000 clones, 92% of which appear only once. Germline V gene lookup returns CDR1 SGHAT and CDR2 FQNNGV. The CDR3 contains 14 residues. V gave up 2 bases and J gave up 2 bases; unmatched junction bases: 3. The chain joins TRBV11-2 to TRBJ2-7; 7 bases match TRBD1. Sequencing input: naive CD8+ T cells sorted from blood. This receptor was obtained from a man younger than 45 in good health. The CDR3 sequence is CASSLSQGAYEQYF. The CDR3 bases are TGTGCCAGCAGCTTATCTCAGGGGGCCTACGAGCAGTACTTC.